What follows are 27 T cell receptor beta chains derived from one specimen sequenced in a study of shared clonotypes between healthy human individuals. Clones were read by immunoSEQ multiplex PCR, and TCRdb kept only the in-frame ones, dropping some. The sample contains roughly 1,500,000 clones, approximately 98.5% of which appear only once. The material sequenced was naive CD4+ T cells sorted from blood. The subset was: CD45RA+ positively selected. The receptors derive from a man under 40 in good health.

This chain connects TRBV2 to TRBJ1-1; TRBD1 is a possible D gene (6 bases). The CDR3 length is 12 residues. V was trimmed by 7 bases and J by 1 base, leaving 7 bases between them. Germline lookup yields CDR1 SNHLY and CDR2 FYNNEI. CDR3 protein: CASIQGNTEAFF. CDR3 coding DNA: TGTGCCAGCATACAGGGGAACACTGAAGCTTTCTTT.

The table lists this clone with a count of one. CDR3 nucleotides: TGTGCCAGCAGTGAAGCGCTTTCCAGGGATTATGGCTACACCTTC. Translated, it gives CASSEALSRDYGYTF. J is TRBJ1-2 and V is TRBV6-1; possibly TRBD1 for D (5 bases). Germline V lookup: CDR1 MNHNS, CDR2 SASEGT. The CDR3 length is 15 residues. V was pared by 0 bases and J by 5 bases, with 13 bases between.

The chain is built from TRBV18 and TRBJ1-2; 8 nucleotides align to TRBD1. V trimming: 4 bases; J trimming: 4 bases; junction bases outside the gene matches: 11. The CDR3 runs 16 residues. CDR1 and CDR2 from the germline V gene are KGHSH and LQKENI. The CDR3 nucleotides read TGTGCCAGCTCACAAGGACAGGGATCACCCGTCTATGGCTACACCTTC. It specifies CASSQGQGSPVYGYTF.

The chain recombines TRBV9 with TRBJ2-1, with TRBD2 identical over 11 bases. The germline CDR1 and CDR2 sequences are SGDLS and YYNGEE. J lost 7 bases, V lost 1 base, and 4 bases had no gene match. CDR3 length: 15 residues. CDR3: CASSVTSGSGNEQFF. The CDR3 nucleotides read TGTGCCAGCAGCGTAACTAGCGGGAGCGGTAATGAGCAGTTCTTC. Full variable domain (rest looked up from reference TRBV9 and TRBJ2-1): DSGVTQTPKHLITATGQRVTLRCSPRSGDLSVYWYQQSLDQGLQFLIQYYNGEERAKGNILERFSAQQFPDLHSELNLSSLELGDSALYFCASSVTSGSGNEQFFGPGTRLTVL.

CDR3 sequence: CASSFGEQTSTDTQYF. In DNA form, the CDR3 reads TGTGCCAGCAGTTTCGGGGAGCAGACTAGCACAGATACGCAGTATTTT. This chain connects TRBV27 to TRBJ2-3; perhaps TRBD2 as D (5 bases). The CDR3 runs 16 residues. Trimming pared 3 bases from V and 0 bases from J, leaving 13 bases between. Germline loops: CDR1 MNHEY, CDR2 SMNVEV (reference sequence).

The chain uses TRBV28 and TRBJ2-7, with D maybe TRBD1 (6 bases). With 7 bases removed from V and 5 bases from J, the gap between germline ends came to 15 bases. Per the germline V gene, CDR1 is MDHEN and CDR2 is SYDVKM. CDR3 size: 13 residues. The DNA of the CDR3 is TGTGCCAGCATGGGGACAATCGTACACGAGCAGTACTTC. It specifies CASMGTIVHEQYF.

The gene calls are TRBV10-3 and TRBJ2-3; D may be TRBD1 (6 bases). V lost 0 bases, J lost 6 bases, and 7 bases lay in between. Germline CDR1 is ENHRY and CDR2 is SYGVKD. This CDR3 region has 13 residues. CDR3 sequence: CAISESRGDTQYF. Here the CDR3 DNA reads TGTGCCATCAGTGAGTCTAGGGGGGATACGCAGTATTTT.

The chain employs TRBV7-9 and TRBJ2-7; D call uncertain. The CDR3 spans 13 residues. The V end lost 2 bases, the J end lost 1 base, and 6 bases lay between the germline ends. Looked up from germline, CDR1 is SEHNR and CDR2 is FQNEAQ (reference sequence). CDR3 DNA: TGTGCCAGCAGCTTACTGTATTCCTACGAGCAGTACTTC. It translates to CASSLLYSYEQYF.

The chain recombines TRBV5-3 with TRBJ2-3, with D possibly being TRBD1 (5 bases). TRBV5-3 is designated an ORF whose function remains uncertain. This CDR3 comprises 14 residues. V lost 0 bases to trimming and J lost 1 base, with 6 bases between them. In nucleotides, the CDR3 is TGTGCCAGAAGCTTGGGGGGCTGCACAGATACGCAGTATTTT. The encoded protein is CARSLGGCTDTQYF.

CDR3 nucleotide sequence: TGCGCCAGCAGCCAAGACTATATAGCGGGAAGGACAGATACGCAGTATTTT. This gives the protein CASSQDYIAGRTDTQYF. This sequence joins TRBV4-1 and TRBJ2-3, with TRBD2 matching 8 bases. V gave up 0 bases and J gave up 3 bases; unmatched junction bases: 8. The CDR3 extends over 17 amino acids. Germline CDR1 is MGHRA and CDR2 is YSYEKL.

The rearrangement joins TRBV27 to TRBJ1-5; 9 positions agree with TRBD1. The CDR3 spans 23 residues. From germline, CDR1 is MNHEY and CDR2 SMNVEV (reference sequence). V lost 3 bases, J lost 3 bases, and 27 bases stayed unmatched. The DNA of the CDR3 is TGTGCCAGCAGTTTTCAGAGAGGTAATCGGGACAGGGTTGGGGCAAGGTCCAATCAGCCCCAGCATTTT. This codes for CASSFQRGNRDRVGARSNQPQHF.

The chain uses TRBV5-1 and TRBJ2-3; either TRBD1 or TRBD2 may supply D (5 bases each). The V and J ends lost 4 bases and 3 bases respectively, with 12 bases between them. There are 14 residues in the CDR3. Germline V gene sequence: CDR1 SGHRS, CDR2 YFSETQ. The chain's CDR3 is CASSPGDGTDTQYF. CDR3 coding DNA: TGCGCCAGCAGCCCCGGGGACGGAACAGATACGCAGTATTTT. The whole variable domain, filled in from reference TRBV5-1 and TRBJ2-3, reads KAGVTQTPRYLIKTRGQQVTLSCSPISGHRSVSWYQQTPGQGLQFLFEYFSETQRNKGNFPGRFSGRQFSNSRSEMNVSTLELGDSALYLCASSPGDGTDTQYFGPGTRLTVL.

This clone was observed a single time. The gene calls are TRBV25-1 and TRBJ2-5, with 8 bases lining up with TRBD1. With 5 bases clipped from V and 5 bases from J, the junction kept 7 bases outside the gene matches. Germline lookup yields CDR1 MGHDK and CDR2 SYGVNS. CDR3 length: 14 residues. This chain's CDR3 is CASSPGQGYETQYF. The CDR3 DNA reads as TGTGCCAGCAGTCCTGGACAGGGATACGAGACCCAGTACTTC. The full variable domain, with the rest looked up from reference TRBV25-1 and TRBJ2-5, is EADIYQTPRYLVIGTGKKITLECSQTMGHDKMYWYQQDPGMELHLIHYSYGVNSTEKGDLSSESTVSRIRTEHFPLTLESARPSHTSQYLCASSPGQGYETQYFGPGTRLLVL.

This chain connects TRBV2 to TRBJ2-5; TRBD2 might be the D (5 bases). With 3 bases removed from V and 0 bases from J, the gap between germline ends came to 8 bases. The length of the CDR3 is 14 residues. Germline V gives CDR1 SNHLY, CDR2 FYNNEI. CDR3 sequence (DNA): TGTGCCAGCAGTGACGGGGAGTACCAAGAGACCCAGTACTTC. Encoded protein: CASSDGEYQETQYF.

This clone has a single count. The chain joins TRBV20-1 to TRBJ2-5; unclear D gene. Between the trimmed V and J ends, which lost 5 bases and 5 bases, there was a span of 9 bases. The V gene's germline CDR1 is DFQATT and CDR2 SNEGSKA (reference sequence). This CDR3 comprises 11 residues. The CDR3 coding sequence is TGCAGTGCTGGAGCCTCGGAGACCCAGTACTTC. Protein sequence: CSAGASETQYF.

The chain employs TRBV18 and TRBJ2-2, with 10 bases aligning to TRBD2. V dropped 4 bases and J dropped 4; count of bases not matched to a gene: 9. The CDR3 covers 17 residues. CDR1 and CDR2 from the germline V gene are KGHSH and LQKENI. The CDR3 bases are TGTGCCAGCTCACAACGACTAGCGGGCGTCTTCACCGGGGAGCTGTTTTTT. Its protein product is CASSQRLAGVFTGELFF.

The genes are TRBV27 and TRBJ2-7; D ambiguous. CDR3 length: 19 residues. Germline CDR1 reads MNHEY; CDR2 reads SMNVEV (reference sequence). The V end lost 5 bases, the J end lost 3 bases, and 29 bases lay between the germline ends. CDR3 bases: TGTGCCAGCAGTCCCCTGCGACGGGCAAAAGTCGACTCCCACTACGAGCAGTACTTC. This sequence encodes CASSPLRRAKVDSHYEQYF.

The chain uses TRBV10-3 and TRBJ2-1; TRBD2 matches at 16 bases. This CDR3 region has 14 residues. Losses at the gene ends were 10 bases for V and 13 bases for J; bases not matched to a gene: 10. Germline values: CDR1 ENHRY, CDR2 SYGVKD. CDR3 region: CATHSGLAGGPQFF. The CDR3 DNA reads TGTGCCACCCACTCGGGACTAGCGGGAGGGCCTCAGTTCTTC.

As regards this clone: The same CDR3 also results from other DNA sequences found in this sample. The chain combines TRBV28 with TRBJ2-6, with D unresolved. V was shortened by 3 bases and J by 0 bases, with 6 bases between the two germline ends. CDR3 length: 15 residues. CDR1 is MDHEN, CDR2 SYDVKM, per germline. The CDR3 nucleotides read TGTGCCAGCAGTTTGGGCAGCTCTGGGGCCAACGTCCTGACTTTC. Residues: CASSLGSSGANVLTF.

For the CDR3, the DNA is TGTGCCAGCTCCATTACTAGCGGGAGGGCCTACGAGCAGTACTTC. Residues: CASSITSGRAYEQYF. The chain is built from TRBV18 and TRBJ2-7; TRBD2 aligns across 13 bases. J was trimmed by 2 bases and V by 6 bases; bases with no gene match: 4. The V gene's germline CDR1 is KGHSH and CDR2 LQKENI. The CDR3 loop spans 15 amino acids.

The V call is TRBV5-4, the J call TRBJ1-1; 7 bases fit TRBD1. This CDR3 has 16 residues. V shed 2 bases, J shed 2 bases, and the junction held 9 bases outside the gene matches. Germline V CDR1 and CDR2: SGHNT, YYREEE (reference sequence). The CDR3 reads CASSLPRTGPNTEAFF. In DNA, the CDR3 is TGTGCCAGCAGCTTACCTCGGACAGGACCTAACACTGAAGCTTTCTTT.

This clone was detected once. The rearrangement joins TRBV5-1 to TRBJ2-5, with D possibly being TRBD2 (6 bases). Germline CDR1 SGHRS, CDR2 YFSETQ. V lost 4 bases, J lost 4 bases, and 14 bases lay in between. The CDR3 loop spans 14 amino acids. This chain's CDR3 is CASSNPQGGETQYF. As DNA, the CDR3 is TGCGCCAGCAGCAACCCGCAGGGAGGAGAGACCCAGTACTTC.

The CDR3 bases are TGTGCCAGCAGTGACTTAGCGGGGACAAACAATGAGCAGTTCTTC. Translation: CASSDLAGTNNEQFF. The genes are TRBV25-1 and TRBJ2-1; 8 nucleotides align to TRBD2. The CDR3 is made up of 15 amino acids. Germline CDR1 reads MGHDK; CDR2 reads SYGVNS. The J segment lost 5 bases and the V segment lost 3 bases, leaving 6 bases of the junction unmatched.

This chain links TRBV15 with TRBJ1-1; D call uncertain. Germline V lookup: CDR1 LNHNV, CDR2 YYDKDF (reference sequence). This CDR3 comprises 13 residues. The V and J ends lost 2 bases and 8 bases respectively, with 12 bases between them. DNA of the CDR3: TGTGCCACCAGCAGACGGGCGGTGAAGGAAGCTTTCTTT. Protein sequence: CATSRRAVKEAFF.

The count of this clone is one. The sample carries other DNA sequences with the same CDR3. The V call is TRBV18, the J call TRBJ2-3, with 10 bases matching TRBD2. With V trimmed by 3 bases and J by 2 bases, 5 bases remained unmatched. Germline V lookup: CDR1 KGHSH, CDR2 LQKENI. CDR3 length: 16 amino acids. CDR3 amino acids: CASSPGLAGVTDTQYF. As DNA, the CDR3 is TGTGCCAGCTCACCTGGGCTAGCGGGAGTCACAGATACGCAGTATTTT.

The J gene is TRBJ2-1, the V gene TRBV28; 13 bases are shared with TRBD2. Trimming removed 5 bases from V and 7 bases from J; junction bases left unmatched: 5. This CDR3 is 15 amino acids long. Germline V gene sequence: CDR1 MDHEN, CDR2 SYDVKM. CDR3 in amino acids: CASSKPTSGRNEQFF. The CDR3 region has the DNA TGTGCCAGCAGTAAACCGACTAGCGGGAGGAATGAGCAGTTCTTC. Combining the CDR3 with reference TRBV28 and TRBJ2-1 gives the whole variable domain DVKVTQSSRYLVKRTGEKVFLECVQDMDHENMFWYRQDPGLGLRLIYFSYDVKMKEKGDIPEGYSVSREKKERFSLILESASTNQTSMYLCASSKPTSGRNEQFFGPGTRLTVL.

CDR3 in DNA: TGTGCCACCAGCAGACAAACCGGGACTAGTAGGTATGAGCAGTTCTTC. The encoded protein is CATSRQTGTSRYEQFF. The chain recombines TRBV15 with TRBJ2-1; 8 nucleotides align to TRBD2. Looked up from germline, CDR1 is LNHNV and CDR2 is YYDKDF (reference sequence). Trimming cost V 2 bases and J 8 bases; bases outside gene matches: 11. This CDR3 has 16 residues.